The 15 T cell receptor beta chains below come from one sample, sequenced in a study of T cell changes during pregnancy in multiple sclerosis. Method: immunoSEQ multiplex PCR; TCRdb's copy keeps in-frame clones and lacks some. The table has nearly 40,000 clones, roughly 94% seen once. This material consisted of CD4+ T cells from peripheral blood mononuclear cells, taken in the third trimester of pregnancy. The receptors originated from a female donor with multiple sclerosis, enrolled in a pregnancy study.

The rearrangement links TRBV27 to TRBJ2-1; 13 positions agree with TRBD2. Unmatched junction bases numbered 6, after V lost 3 bases and J lost 10 bases. Per the germline V gene, CDR1 is MNHEY and CDR2 is SMNVEV (reference sequence). There are 15 residues in the CDR3. The DNA of the CDR3 is TGTGCCAGCAGTTTGAGGTCACTAGCGGGAGGGGAGCAGTTCTTC. This codes for CASSLRSLAGGEQFF.

A few counts support this clone. The chain employs TRBV6-5 and TRBJ1-1; possibly TRBD1 for D (6 bases). V lost 6 bases, J lost 1 base, and 12 bases lay in between. The CDR3 has 14 residues. Germline values: CDR1 MNHEY, CDR2 SVGAGI. CDR3 sequence: CASRVPGQNTEAFF. CDR3 coding DNA: TGTGCCAGCAGGGTACCGGGACAGAACACTGAAGCTTTCTTT.

This sequence joins TRBV10-3 and TRBJ1-1; D is perhaps TRBD1 (5 bases). The CDR3 length is 17 residues. Germline-derived CDR1 and CDR2 are ENHRY and SYGVKD. Trimming took off 0 bases at V and 1 base at J, with 15 bases between the two ends. The CDR3 is CAISESTLIGANTEAFF. As DNA, the CDR3 is TGTGCCATCAGTGAGTCGACTCTGATAGGGGCGAACACTGAAGCTTTCTTT.

The V call is TRBV10-1, the J call TRBJ2-3, with 7 positions matching TRBD2. V lost 4 bases, J lost 0 bases, and 1 base stayed unmatched. The CDR3 contains 14 residues. In germline, CDR1 is WNHNN, CDR2 SYGVQD (reference sequence). The CDR3 region is CASSVSGSTDTQYF. The CDR3 nucleotides are TGCGCCAGCAGTGTTAGCGGGAGCACAGATACGCAGTATTTT.

This clone occurred a few times. The J gene is TRBJ1-5, the V gene TRBV5-1; D unresolved. The CDR3 contains 15 residues. The germline CDR1 and CDR2 sequences are SGHRS and YFSETQ. V lost 3 bases, J lost 3 bases, and 13 bases lay in between. The CDR3 protein is CASSSGGWPNQPQHF. CDR3 sequence (DNA): TGCGCCAGCAGCTCGGGAGGGTGGCCCAATCAGCCCCAGCATTTT. The variable domain in full, completed from reference TRBV5-1 and TRBJ1-5, reads KAGVTQTPRYLIKTRGQQVTLSCSPISGHRSVSWYQQTPGQGLQFLFEYFSETQRNKGNFPGRFSGRQFSNSRSEMNVSTLELGDSALYLCASSSGGWPNQPQHFGDGTRLSIL.

The chain joins TRBV7-2 to TRBJ1-2; 7 positions agree with TRBD1. Germline V CDR1 and CDR2: SGHTA, FQGNSA. V was pared by 5 bases and J by 8 bases, with 8 bases of the junction left unmatched. This CDR3 has 13 residues. CDR3 loop: CASSIDREYGYTF. The CDR3 coding sequence is TGTGCCAGCAGCATCGACAGGGAATACGGCTACACCTTC.

The chain combines TRBV21-1 with TRBJ1-1; TRBD1 is the table's D call and was not checked against the DNA. TRBV21-1 is given as a pseudogene. This CDR3 has 15 amino acids. CDR3 DNA sequence: TGTGCCAGCTGGGTATCGGGACAGAAGAACACTGAAGCTTTCTTT. This sequence encodes CASWVSGQKNTEAFF.

The CDR3 DNA follows: TGCAGCGTTTCCCGGGAAAGGAACACTGAAGCTTTCTTT. It encodes CSVSRERNTEAFF. The rearrangement uses TRBV29-1 and TRBJ1-1; D call uncertain. V was clipped by 5 bases and J by 1 base, with 11 bases between them. Germline CDR1 and CDR2: SQVTM and ANQGSEA. This CDR3 spans 13 amino acids.

This clone occurred once. The CDR3 loop is CASSFESGSYEQYF. The CDR3 coding sequence is TGTGCCAGCAGTTTTGAGAGCGGGAGCTACGAGCAGTACTTC. This sequence joins TRBV28 and TRBJ2-7; 8 nucleotides match TRBD2. In germline, CDR1 is MDHEN, CDR2 SYDVKM. The CDR3 runs to 14 residues. Losses at the gene ends were 3 bases for V and 3 bases for J; bases not matched to a gene: 4.

This chain connects TRBV18 to TRBJ2-3; 8 nucleotides align to TRBD1. V lost 6 bases and J lost 3; bases outside the gene matches: 8. The germline CDR1 and CDR2 sequences are KGHSH and LQKENI. The CDR3 runs to 15 residues. CDR3 amino acids: CASSPRTGRTDTQYF. The CDR3, as DNA: TGTGCCAGCTCGCCGAGGACAGGGAGAACAGATACGCAGTATTTT.

This chain joins TRBV7-3 and TRBJ2-5; 15 bases match TRBD2. V trimming: 5 bases; J trimming: 4 bases; junction bases outside the gene matches: 8. Germline loops: CDR1 SGHTA, CDR2 FQGTGA. The CDR3 loop spans 17 amino acids. The CDR3 loop reads CASSRSPGLAGGETQYF. Here the CDR3 DNA reads TGTGCCAGCAGCCGTTCACCGGGACTAGCGGGAGGAGAGACCCAGTACTTC.

This rearrangement joins TRBV7-9 to TRBJ2-3; no clear D. Per the germline V gene, CDR1 is SEHNR and CDR2 is FQNEAQ (reference sequence). The length of the CDR3 is 14 residues. The V end was cut by 5 bases, the J end by 5 bases, with 14 bases between. The CDR3 spells CASSRDIMGDTQYF. The CDR3, as DNA: TGTGCCAGCAGCCGTGACATAATGGGAGATACGCAGTATTTT.

This clone was detected a few times. The chain couples TRBV4-1 to TRBJ1-2; TRBD1 matches 10 bases. This CDR3 has 15 amino acids. Germline V gene sequence: CDR1 MGHRA, CDR2 YSYEKL. J lost 3 bases, V lost 3 bases, and 4 bases had no gene match. CDR3 in amino acids: CASSHVGQGDYGYTF. The DNA of the CDR3 is TGCGCCAGCAGCCACGTCGGACAGGGGGACTATGGCTACACCTTC.

The genes are TRBV18 and TRBJ2-2; 11 positions match TRBD2. This CDR3 is 17 amino acids long. V lost 3 bases and J lost 3; bases outside the gene matches: 6. CDR1 and CDR2 (germline): KGHSH, LQKENI. The CDR3 nucleotides are TGTGCCAGCTCACCGGTAGCGGGAGGGCCCCACACCGGGGAGCTGTTTTTT. As protein: CASSPVAGGPHTGELFF.

The rearrangement uses TRBV29-1 and TRBJ2-7; tentatively, D is TRBD1 (6 bases). This CDR3 comprises 14 residues. V was clipped by 5 bases and J by 2 bases, with 16 bases between them. Germline V gene lookup returns CDR1 SQVTM and CDR2 ANQGSEA. The CDR3 coding sequence is TGCAGCGTTCTACAGGGTTTTGGGACCTACGAGCAGTACTTC. This sequence encodes CSVLQGFGTYEQYF.